The 15 T cell receptor beta chains in this list originate from one sample, sequenced in a study of pediatric ulcerative colitis. Generated by immunoSEQ multiplex PCR, the TCRdb table keeps only in-frame clones and is missing some. Of roughly 64,000 clones listed, approximately 87% are singletons. Input material: blood. All receptors come from a boy under 18 with severe ulcerative colitis.

The genes are TRBV18 and TRBJ1-3, with 9 bases identical to TRBD1. Trimming took 3 bases from V and 2 from J; bases not matched to a gene: 2. This CDR3 region has 15 residues. Per germline, CDR1 KGHSH and CDR2 LQKENI. The CDR3, as DNA: TGTGCCAGCTCACCGGACAGGGGTCCTGGAAACACCATATATTTT. It specifies CASSPDRGPGNTIYF.

The gene calls are TRBV14 and TRBJ1-2; TRBD1 might be the D (5 bases). Deletions cut 8 bases from V and 8 bases from J, with 18 bases between. Germline V gene data show CDR1 as SGHDN and CDR2 as FVKESK. The CDR3 is made up of 13 amino acids. The CDR3 reads CASARAGPLGYTF. The DNA for the CDR3 is TGTGCCAGCGCCCGGGCAGGGCCTCTAGGCTACACCTTC.

The chain links TRBV11-1 to TRBJ1-4; D is unresolved. Per the germline V gene, CDR1 is SGHAT and CDR2 is FQDESV (reference sequence). The CDR3 extends over 14 amino acids. The V gene lost 1 base and the J gene lost 8 bases, with 11 bases spanning the gap. The CDR3 DNA sequence: TGTGCCAGCAGCTTAGAAGGCTCGAACGAAAAACTGTTTTTT. Translated: CASSLEGSNEKLFF.

The chain has TRBV10-2 and TRBJ2-7; 8 positions match TRBD2. Per the germline V gene, CDR1 is WSHSY and CDR2 is SAAADI. The CDR3 has 14 amino acids. V lost 4 bases and J lost 4; bases outside the gene matches: 6. The CDR3 nucleotides read TGCGCCAGCAGTGTGGCTAGCGGGTTGTACGAGCAGTACTTC. This codes for CASSVASGLYEQYF.

This clone was observed once. The rearrangement joins TRBV7-6 to TRBJ2-5; the D gene could be TRBD1 or TRBD2 (5 bases each). V gave up 4 bases and J gave up 5 bases, with 17 bases separating them. The CDR3 runs 15 residues. Germline V gene sequence: CDR1 SGHVS, CDR2 FNYEAQ. In DNA, the CDR3 is TGTGCCAGCAGCTCTCGGGACCCCGGGGTGGAGACCCAGTACTTC. Amino acid sequence: CASSSRDPGVETQYF.

The V call is TRBV4-3, the J call TRBJ2-2; 7 bases are shared with TRBD1. The CDR3 extends over 17 amino acids. V was clipped by 3 bases and J by 8 bases; unmatched bases: 15. Germline V gene sequence: CDR1 LGHNA, CDR2 YSLEER. As DNA, the CDR3 is TGCGCCAGCAGCCAGGACACCGGGACAGTCGGTTCTGGGGAGCTGTTTTTT. Translation: CASSQDTGTVGSGELFF.

This chain links TRBV7-2 with TRBJ2-1, with TRBD2 as a possible D gene (6 bases). The CDR3 covers 15 residues. The V gene's germline CDR1 is SGHTA and CDR2 FQGNSA. The V end was cut by 5 bases, the J end by 8 bases, with 19 bases between. The CDR3 here is CASSPWGRSDDEQFF. CDR3 in DNA: TGTGCCAGCAGCCCTTGGGGGAGGTCTGACGATGAGCAGTTCTTC.

This chain uses TRBV30 with TRBJ2-5, with TRBD2 identical over 7 bases. The V gene end was trimmed by 5 bases and the J gene end by 4 bases; junction bases not matched to a gene: 13. Germline V gene sequence: CDR1 GTSNPN, CDR2 SVGIG (reference sequence). This CDR3 is 15 amino acids long. CDR3: CAWALGGGGGETQYF. The CDR3 DNA follows: TGTGCCTGGGCCCTGGGGGGGGGTGGAGGAGAGACCCAGTACTTC.

The V gene is TRBV4-3, the J gene TRBJ1-2; 11 positions agree with TRBD1. The ends lost 4 bases at V and 3 bases at J; junction bases unmatched: 4. CDR1 and CDR2 from the germline V gene are LGHNA and YSLEER. The CDR3 sequence is 15 residues long. The CDR3 DNA follows: TGCGCCAGCAGCCTCGGGACAGGGGGAGACTATGGCTACACCTTC. Translating it yields CASSLGTGGDYGYTF.

This clone was recorded once. V usage is TRBV7-2 and J usage is TRBJ2-2; D is uncertain. The CDR3 runs 14 residues. V lost 6 bases and J lost 2, with 10 bases in between. Per the germline V gene, CDR1 is SGHTA and CDR2 is FQGNSA. This CDR3 is CASRRDSNTGELFF. The DNA for the CDR3 is TGTGCCAGCAGGCGTGACTCCAACACCGGGGAGCTGTTTTTT.

J is TRBJ2-1 and V is TRBV11-3; D not certain. This CDR3 spans 15 amino acids. V dropped 7 bases and J dropped 0 bases, with 13 bases sitting between them. CDR1 SGHNT and CDR2 YENEEA come from the germline V gene. For the CDR3, the DNA is TGTGCCAGCACCGAAGACGGCCTCTCCTACAATGAGCAGTTCTTC. Its protein product is CASTEDGLSYNEQFF.

This clone was picked up one time. This chain uses TRBV7-2 with TRBJ2-7, with TRBD2 matching over 10 bases. V trimming: 2 bases; J trimming: 5 bases; junction bases outside the gene matches: 3. The CDR3 spans 14 residues. Germline V gene sequence: CDR1 SGHTA, CDR2 FQGNSA. CDR3 protein: CASSLSGRAHEQYF. The CDR3 region has the DNA TGTGCCAGCAGCTTAAGCGGGAGGGCCCACGAGCAGTACTTC.

This chain links TRBV5-1 with TRBJ1-2; 8 bases are a match to TRBD1. The CDR3 extends over 14 amino acids. CDR1 is SGHRS, CDR2 YFSETQ, per germline. J lost 3 bases, V lost 6 bases, and 7 bases had no gene match. The CDR3 sequence is CASKPQGADYGYTF. The CDR3 bases are TGCGCCAGCAAACCTCAGGGGGCGGACTATGGCTACACCTTC.

The J gene is TRBJ2-1, the V gene TRBV30; unclear D gene. This CDR3 has 12 amino acids. With 5 bases removed from V and 7 bases from J, the gap between germline ends came to 12 bases. Germline lookup yields CDR1 GTSNPN and CDR2 SVGIG (reference sequence). CDR3 coding DNA: TGTGCCTGGGGCTCCCTACAGAATGAGCAGTTCTTC. Translation gives CAWGSLQNEQFF.

This clone occurred a few times. The genes are TRBV10-3 and TRBJ1-5; 8 nucleotides align to TRBD1. The germline gives CDR1 ENHRY, CDR2 SYGVKD. V dropped 3 bases and J dropped 13; count of bases not matched to a gene: 11. The CDR3 sequence is 14 residues long. CDR3 protein: CAISDPGQVSGQHF. DNA for the CDR3: TGTGCCATCAGTGACCCGGGACAGGTTTCTGGTCAGCATTTT.